This entry lists 14 T cell receptor beta chains sequenced from one sample in a study of T cells in Graves' hyperthyroidism and ophthalmopathy. The CDR3 regions of TCR beta were amplified from RNA transcripts. The HTBI primer set drove a first-round RT-PCR of the TCR CDR3. From the multiplex PCR reads, TCRdb called clonotypes with MiXCR, one entry per CDR3 protein. This sample yields about 420,000 distinct CDR3 sequences, of which around a sixth are seen a single time; around 7% belongs to the top ten. Sequenced input: blood. These receptors originate from a woman aged 18-29 years with Graves' hyperthyroidism.

V usage is TRBV4-1 and J usage is TRBJ1-2, with TRBD1 as a possible D gene (5 bases). The CDR3 has 17 amino acids. V dropped 2 bases and J dropped 0 bases, with 16 bases sitting between them. Germline CDR1 is MGHRA and CDR2 is YSYEKL. The CDR3 bases are TGCGCCAGCAGCCAACTAACCGGGACGCTCTCTAACTATGGCTACACCTTC. Protein: CASSQLTGTLSNYGYTF.

This clonotype occurred a few times. V is TRBV27 and J is TRBJ2-7, with TRBD1 identical over 9 bases. The CDR3 runs 16 residues. Germline trimming cut 6 bases from V and 1 base from J; bases unmatched to any gene: 10. Germline CDR1 reads MNHEY; CDR2 reads SMNVEV (reference sequence). The CDR3 reads CASSRRMTGGSYEQYF. The CDR3 bases are TGTGCCAGCAGCCGGCGTATGACAGGGGGTTCCTACGAGCAGTACTTC.

The chain uses TRBV11-2 and TRBJ2-3, with D possibly matching TRBD2 (6 bases). Germline-derived CDR1 and CDR2 are SGHAT and FQNNGV. V lost 2 bases to trimming and J lost 1 base, with 13 bases between them. This CDR3 spans 16 amino acids. CDR3 in amino acids: CASSLSGVGGTDTQYF. The CDR3 DNA is TGTGCCAGCAGCTTATCGGGGGTTGGGGGCACAGATACGCAGTATTTT.

This clonotype was observed many times. The V and J genes are TRBV7-9 and TRBJ2-3, with D perhaps assigned TRBD1 or TRBD2 (5 bases each). This CDR3 spans 14 amino acids. Trimming cost V 5 bases and J 6 bases, with 15 bases left between them. CDR1 SEHNR and CDR2 FQNEAQ come from the germline V gene (reference sequence). CDR3 region: CASSAGTAGDTQYF. Written as DNA, the CDR3 is TGTGCCAGCAGCGCAGGGACGGCTGGGGATACGCAGTATTTT.

The chain is built from TRBV19 and TRBJ1-3; a possible D gene is TRBD1 (6 bases). The CDR3 length is 16 residues. Trimming left V 2 bases short and J 0 bases short, with 11 bases between. Germline V lookup: CDR1 LNHDA, CDR2 SQIVND (reference sequence). CDR3 DNA sequence: TGTGCCAGTAGTATACGCGCAGGGGACTCTGGAAACACCATATATTTT. This translates into CASSIRAGDSGNTIYF. Using reference TRBV19 and TRBJ1-3 for the parts outside the CDR3, the full variable domain is DGGITQSPKYLFRKEGQNVTLSCEQNLNHDAMYWYRQDPGQGLRLIYYSQIVNDFQKGDIAEGYSVSREKKESFPLTVTSAQKNPTAFYLCASSIRAGDSGNTIYFGEGSWLTVV.

This clonotype was recorded at least ten times. This chain links TRBV12-3 or TRBV12-4 with TRBJ1-2; 8 bases are a match to TRBD1. This CDR3 is 18 amino acids long. V shed 5 bases, J shed 5 bases, and the junction held 19 bases outside the gene matches. Here the CDR3 reads CASSTPPGTGHHLYGYTF. The CDR3 bases are TGTGCCAGCAGTACCCCCCCCGGGACAGGACATCATTTGTATGGCTACACCTTC.

This chain joins TRBV12-3 or TRBV12-4 and TRBJ2-3; possibly TRBD1 for D (5 bases). The CDR3 is 17 residues long. The ends were cut back, 0 bases at V and 2 bases at J, with 15 bases in the middle. The CDR3 here is CASSLATASSFTDTQYF. The CDR3 DNA reads as TGTGCCAGCAGTTTAGCGACAGCATCCTCATTCACAGATACGCAGTATTTT.

In its sample, this clonotype was seen many times. The rearrangement uses TRBV27 and TRBJ2-3; a possible D gene is TRBD1 (5 bases). The length of the CDR3 is 15 residues. Germline assignment: CDR1 MNHEY and CDR2 SMNVEV (reference sequence). Trimming pared 2 bases from V and 1 base from J, leaving 10 bases between. The CDR3 reads CASSLLEGGTDTQYF. The DNA for the CDR3 is TGTGCCAGCAGTTTACTGGAAGGGGGCACAGATACGCAGTATTTT.

The sample holds many counts of this clonotype. The chain's CDR3 is CASRSTVNTEAFF. The CDR3 DNA is TGTGCCAGCAGATCGACAGTGAACACTGAAGCTTTCTTT. This rearrangement joins TRBV5-4 to TRBJ1-1, with D perhaps matching TRBD1 (5 bases). The CDR3 covers 13 residues. Trimming took off 5 bases at V and 0 bases at J, with 8 bases between the two ends. The germline gives CDR1 SGHNT, CDR2 YYREEE (reference sequence). The complete variable domain, with remaining parts taken from reference TRBV5-4 and TRBJ1-1, reads ETGVTQSPTHLIKTRGQQVTLRCSSQSGHNTVSWYQQALGQGPQFIFQYYREEENGRGNFPPRFSGLQFPNYSSELNVNALELDDSALYLCASRSTVNTEAFFGQGTRLTVV.

This clonotype was seen ten or more times. The chain employs TRBV9 and TRBJ2-2; D remains unclear. The CDR3 has 14 residues. V was cut by 7 bases and J by 1 base, with 11 bases left in between. The germline CDR1 and CDR2 sequences are SGDLS and YYNGEE. Here the CDR3 reads CASSPSRNTGELFF. DNA for the CDR3: TGTGCCAGCTCCCCTTCGAGGAACACCGGGGAGCTGTTTTTT.

This clonotype was observed at least ten times. This chain uses TRBV3-1 with TRBJ1-1, with D perhaps matching TRBD1 (5 bases). Germline CDR1 reads LGHDT; CDR2 reads YNNKEL (reference sequence). The CDR3 is made up of 15 amino acids. V was shortened by 4 bases and J by 3 bases, with 15 bases between the two germline ends. CDR3 region: CASSLGAAVDTEAFF. The CDR3, as DNA: TGTGCCAGCAGCCTCGGGGCCGCGGTGGACACTGAAGCTTTCTTT.

This clonotype was picked up many times. The V call is TRBV30, the J call TRBJ1-4; D possibly corresponds to TRBD1 (6 bases). This CDR3 region has 15 residues. Trimming shortened V by 5 bases and J by 3 bases, and 16 bases separated the two germline ends. CDR1 and CDR2 (germline): GTSNPN, SVGIG (reference sequence). CDR3 residues: CAWGPPGAANEKLFF. The CDR3 bases are TGTGCCTGGGGCCCTCCGGGGGCAGCTAATGAAAAACTGTTTTTT.

In its sample, this clonotype was seen many times. This rearrangement joins TRBV3-1 to TRBJ2-7; TRBD1 matches at 11 bases. J gave up 6 bases and V 6 bases, and 4 bases lay outside the gene matches. The CDR3 loop spans 13 amino acids. Germline V lookup: CDR1 LGHDT, CDR2 YNNKEL (reference sequence). CDR3 residues: CASRPGTGGEQYF. The CDR3 DNA reads as TGTGCCAGCAGGCCGGGGACAGGGGGCGAGCAGTACTTC.

As to this clonotype: This may be a read error: a much more frequent sequence differs by one nucleotide. V and J are TRBV7-9 and TRBJ2-7, with 8 bases that match TRBD2. CDR3 size: 15 residues. Trimming took 7 bases from V and 0 from J; bases not matched to a gene: 8. Germline CDR1 reads SEHNR; CDR2 reads FQNEAQ (reference sequence). The CDR3 loop reads CASNSGGPRSYEQYF. The DNA of the CDR3 is TGTGCCAGCAACTCGGGGGGGCCCCGCTCCTACGAGCAGTACTTC.